The 21 T cell receptor beta chains below were found in one sample sequenced in a study of read filtering for tumor transcriptome and immune sequencing. Molecular barcoded adaptors covering alpha/delta and beta/gamma chains were used on approximately 440 ng RNA. TCRdb reprocessed the reads via MiXCR and lists one record per CDR3 protein. Of 100,000 to 150,000 distinct CDR3 sequences detected, roughly 13% appear once; the ten largest clones hold 7.5% to 10%. The sample was a population of CD138-negative cells sorted from bone marrow. These receptors all stem from a donor over 35 with multiple myeloma.

This clonotype was detected many times. The chain joins TRBV15 to TRBJ1-5; tentative D call: TRBD1 (5 bases). The germline gives CDR1 LNHNV, CDR2 YYDKDF (reference sequence). This CDR3 is built from 16 residues. The germline V and J ends were trimmed by 4 bases and 0 bases, with 13 bases remaining between them. This chain's CDR3 is CATSKGTAYSNQPQHF. The CDR3 DNA reads as TGTGCCACCAGCAAAGGGACGGCGTATAGCAATCAGCCCCAGCATTTT.

This clonotype appeared a few times. A read error may produce the germline difference seen at one junction end. J is TRBJ2-1 and V is TRBV5-1, with a tentative D call TRBD2 (5 bases). CDR1 and CDR2 (germline): SGHRS, YFSETQ. This CDR3 contains 15 residues. The CDR3 here is CASSLGDPKRDEQFF. CDR3 bases: TGCGCCAGCAGTTTGGGAGACCCAAAAAGGGATGAGCAGTTCTTC.

This clonotype was picked up many times. The chain carries TRBV12-3 or TRBV12-4 and TRBJ2-2; 11 bases are shared with TRBD2. V was pared by 4 bases and J by 4 bases, with 8 bases of the junction left unmatched. There are 17 residues in the CDR3. The CDR3 sequence: CASSYSGRAYSTGELFF. The DNA for the CDR3 is TGTGCCAGCAGTTATAGCGGGAGGGCCTATAGCACCGGGGAGCTGTTTTTT.

The genes are TRBV6-2 or TRBV6-3 and TRBJ1-5; TRBD1 is a possible D gene (6 bases). Deletions cut 5 bases from V and 6 bases from J, with 14 bases between. Germline V lookup: CDR1 MNHEY, CDR2 SVGEGT. The CDR3 is 14 amino acids. CDR3 DNA sequence: TGTGCCAGCAGTCCGGGCGGGGGCGGTCAGCCCCAGCATTTT. Amino acids: CASSPGGGGQPQHF.

To note about this clonotype: Because it lacks the conserved phenylalanine or tryptophan at the end, this CDR3 is likely a read error. The chain is built from TRBV20-1 and TRBJ2-1; 11 nucleotides align to TRBD2. Germline CDR1 DFQATT, CDR2 SNEGSKA (reference sequence). J lost 2 bases, V lost 3 bases, and 6 bases had no gene match. This CDR3 region has 16 residues. The CDR3 nucleotides read TGCAGTGCTAGGGGGACTAGCGGAGATACCTACAATGAGCAGTTCCTC. Amino acid sequence: CSARGTSGDTYNEQFL.

This clonotype was detected many times. The gene calls are TRBV20-1 and TRBJ2-1, with D tentatively TRBD2 (6 bases). The V end lost 3 bases, the J end lost 8 bases, and 11 bases lay between the germline ends. There are 12 residues in the CDR3. Germline V gene data show CDR1 as DFQATT and CDR2 as SNEGSKA (reference sequence). CDR3 coding DNA: TGCAGTGCTAGCCCGGGCGGGGATGAGCAGTTCTTC. It is translated as CSASPGGDEQFF.

This clonotype has only one observation. The junction and the germline gene differ at one end; a read error may be behind it. The J gene is TRBJ2-7, the V gene TRBV20-1; TRBD2 agrees at 10 bases. Germline V gives CDR1 DFQATT, CDR2 SNEGSKA (reference sequence). The CDR3 runs to 14 residues. The CDR3 spells CGARVPSGSYEQYF. The CDR3 DNA is TGCGGTGCTAGGGTCCCTAGCGGGAGCTACGAGCAGTACTTC.

This clonotype was seen a few times. The rearrangement uses TRBV7-2 and TRBJ2-3, with 11 bases fitting TRBD2. CDR1 SGHTA and CDR2 FQGNSA come from the germline V gene. This CDR3 is 15 amino acids long. V shed 1 base and J 5 bases; nucleotides not matched to a gene: 2. Written as DNA, the CDR3 is TGTGCCAGCAGCTTAGTAGCGGGAGGGGTAGATACGCAGTATTTT. This sequence encodes CASSLVAGGVDTQYF.

This clonotype occurred many times. The chain couples TRBV20-1 to TRBJ2-1; D gene unclear. The CDR3 is made up of 14 amino acids. Looked up from germline, CDR1 is DFQATT and CDR2 is SNEGSKA (reference sequence). Trimming shortened V by 0 bases and J by 5 bases, and 11 bases separated the two germline ends. The CDR3 reads CSARDPLPNNEQFF. The CDR3 coding sequence is TGCAGTGCTAGAGATCCTCTTCCAAACAATGAGCAGTTCTTC.

Many counts were recorded for this clonotype. The V and J genes are TRBV7-9 and TRBJ1-2; D is unclear. Per germline, CDR1 SEHNR and CDR2 FQNEAQ (reference sequence). The CDR3 has 12 residues. With 10 bases removed from V and 4 bases from J, the gap between germline ends came to 13 bases. This chain's CDR3 is CATGRESYGYTF. DNA for the CDR3: TGTGCCACTGGGAGGGAGAGCTATGGCTACACCTTC. The full variable domain, rest sourced from reference TRBV7-9 and TRBJ1-2, is DTGVSQNPRHKITKRGQNVTFRCDPISEHNRLYWYRQTLGQGPEFLTYFQNEAQLEKSRLLSDRFSAERPKGSFSTLEIQRTEQGDSAMYLCATGRESYGYTFGSGTRLTVV.

Points on this clonotype: Relative to the germline gene, one junction end is altered; a read error may explain this. The chain couples TRBV5-1 to TRBJ2-1, with 10 bases that match TRBD2. The germline V gene encodes CDR1 SGHRS and CDR2 YFSETQ. This CDR3 contains 18 residues. The CDR3 is CASSLGGLAETENNEQFF. CDR3 coding DNA: TGTGCCAGCAGCTTAGGAGGACTAGCGGAAACTGAGAACAATGAGCAGTTCTTC.

This clonotype showed up many times. The chain is built from TRBV20-1 and TRBJ1-1; D is undetermined. Trimming removed 5 bases at V and 1 base at J, with 11 bases between. The CDR3 is made up of 13 amino acids. Germline values: CDR1 DFQATT, CDR2 SNEGSKA (reference sequence). CDR3 loop: CSAPPSPNTEAFF. In nucleotides, the CDR3 is TGCAGTGCTCCCCCTTCACCGAACACTGAAGCTTTCTTT.

This clonotype was counted only a few times. The chain couples TRBV29-1 to TRBJ2-7; either TRBD1 or TRBD2 may supply D (5 bases each). V lost 3 bases and J 3 bases, leaving 15 bases between the germline ends. Germline lookup yields CDR1 SQVTM and CDR2 ANQGSEA. The CDR3 consists of 14 residues. The CDR3 sequence is CSVEGTAENYEQYF. The DNA of the CDR3 is TGCAGCGTTGAGGGGACGGCGGAGAACTACGAGCAGTACTTC.

This clonotype was observed many times. The chain carries TRBV14 and TRBJ1-4; the match to TRBD1 covers 12 bases. The germline V gene encodes CDR1 SGHDN and CDR2 FVKESK. The V and J ends lost 4 bases and 7 bases, in that order; junction bases with no gene match: 1. This CDR3 region has 14 residues. This chain's CDR3 is CASSRDRGLEKLFF. The CDR3 DNA reads TGTGCCAGCAGCCGGGACAGGGGGCTTGAAAAACTGTTTTTT.

This clonotype has a count of ten or more. This sequence joins TRBV28 and TRBJ2-5; a possible D gene is TRBD1 (7 bases). The CDR3 contains 16 residues. Trimming removed 4 bases at V and 5 bases at J, with 20 bases between. In germline, CDR1 is MDHEN, CDR2 SYDVKM. The CDR3 DNA sequence: TGTGCCAGCAGTTCCTCTAAGGCAGGGGGGAGGGAGACCCAGTACTTC. Translation: CASSSSKAGGRETQYF.

The table lists this clonotype with many counts. J is TRBJ2-5 and V is TRBV29-1; 8 bases align to TRBD2. The germline V gene encodes CDR1 SQVTM and CDR2 ANQGSEA. The V and J ends lost 4 bases and 3 bases, in that order; junction bases with no gene match: 1. This CDR3 has 12 residues. CDR3 loop: CSVVGREETQYF. CDR3 bases: TGCAGCGTTGTCGGGAGGGAAGAGACCCAGTACTTC.

This clonotype has ten or more counts. The chain uses TRBV12-3 or TRBV12-4 and TRBJ2-3; no firm D call. CDR3 length: 14 amino acids. Between the trimmed V and J ends, which lost 5 bases and 1 base, there was a span of 10 bases. The CDR3, as DNA: TGTGCCAGCAGTCCCGGCCCTCGCACAGATACGCAGTATTTT. This translates into CASSPGPRTDTQYF.

Many counts were recorded for this clonotype. The chain uses TRBV20-1 and TRBJ2-7; tentatively, D is TRBD2 (6 bases). The CDR3 has 14 residues. The germline V and J ends were trimmed by 1 base and 2 bases, with 12 bases remaining between them. Germline V gene data show CDR1 as DFQATT and CDR2 as SNEGSKA (reference sequence). CDR3 coding DNA: TGCAGTGCTAGAGGCCAGGGAGGCCCCTACGAGCAGTACTTC. Its translation is CSARGQGGPYEQYF.

This clonotype was recorded many times. V gene TRBV23-1 combines with J gene TRBJ2-1; no clear D gene. TRBV23-1 qualifies as an ORF whose function is uncertain. Deletions cut 0 bases from V and 6 bases from J, with 6 bases between. The CDR3 sequence is 13 residues long. The CDR3 region is CASSQSWVNEQFF. Written as DNA, the CDR3 is TGCGCCAGCAGTCAATCGTGGGTCAATGAGCAGTTCTTC.

This clonotype has ten or more counts. J is TRBJ2-5 and V is TRBV30; D tentatively fits TRBD1 or TRBD2 (5 bases each). V lost 4 bases to trimming and J lost 3 bases, with 15 bases between them. This CDR3 comprises 14 residues. Looked up from germline, CDR1 is GTSNPN and CDR2 is SVGIG (reference sequence). The CDR3 is CAWNSGTEEETQYF. In DNA, the CDR3 is TGTGCCTGGAATTCCGGGACGGAGGAAGAGACCCAGTACTTC.

This clonotype appeared many times. This sequence joins TRBV20-1 and TRBJ2-2, with a possible D match to TRBD2 (6 bases). Trimming took 5 bases from V and 4 from J, leaving 11 bases between them. Germline V CDR1 and CDR2: DFQATT, SNEGSKA (reference sequence). This CDR3 spans 13 amino acids. As DNA, the CDR3 is TGCAGTGCTGGACCGGAGGGCACCGGGGAGCTGTTTTTT. Translation gives CSAGPEGTGELFF.